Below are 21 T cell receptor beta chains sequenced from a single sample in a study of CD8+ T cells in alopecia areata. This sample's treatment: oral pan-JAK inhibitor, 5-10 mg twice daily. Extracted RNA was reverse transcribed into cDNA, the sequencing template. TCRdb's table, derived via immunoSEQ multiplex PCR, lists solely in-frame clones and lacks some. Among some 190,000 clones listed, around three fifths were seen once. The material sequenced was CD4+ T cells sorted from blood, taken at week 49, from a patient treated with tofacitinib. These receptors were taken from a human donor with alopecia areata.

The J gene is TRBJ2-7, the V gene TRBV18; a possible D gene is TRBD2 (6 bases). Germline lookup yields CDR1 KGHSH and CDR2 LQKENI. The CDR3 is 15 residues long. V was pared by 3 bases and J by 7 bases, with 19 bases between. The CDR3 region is CASSPYQEGPGEQYF. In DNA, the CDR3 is TGTGCCAGCTCACCTTACCAGGAGGGCCCCGGGGAGCAGTACTTC.

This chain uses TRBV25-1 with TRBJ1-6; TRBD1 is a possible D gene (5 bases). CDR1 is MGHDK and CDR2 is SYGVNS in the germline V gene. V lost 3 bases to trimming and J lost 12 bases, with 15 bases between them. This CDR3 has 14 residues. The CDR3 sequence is CASSDPIRAGPLHF. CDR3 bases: TGTGCCAGCAGTGATCCTATCAGGGCTGGACCCCTCCACTTT.

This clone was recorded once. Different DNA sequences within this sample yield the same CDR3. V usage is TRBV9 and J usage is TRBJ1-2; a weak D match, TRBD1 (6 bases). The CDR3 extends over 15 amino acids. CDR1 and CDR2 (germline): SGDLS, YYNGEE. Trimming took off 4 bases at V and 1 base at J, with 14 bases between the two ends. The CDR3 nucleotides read TGTGCCAGCAGCCCACGGGACACGAATAACTATGGCTACACCTTC. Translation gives CASSPRDTNNYGYTF.

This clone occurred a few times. CDR3 in amino acids: CASSEWGLLGQSTDTQYF. The CDR3 region has the DNA TGTGCCAGCAGTGAATGGGGTTTACTGGGACAGAGCACAGATACGCAGTATTTT. This chain connects TRBV2 to TRBJ2-3; 7 nucleotides agree with TRBD1. Germline CDR1 SNHLY, CDR2 FYNNEI. CDR3 length equals 18 residues. J lost 0 bases, V lost 2 bases, and 11 bases had no gene match. Variable domain in full (rest from reference TRBV2 and TRBJ2-3): EPEVTQTPSHQVTQMGQEVILRCVPISNHLYFYWYRQILGQKVEFLVSFYNNEISEKSEIFDDQFSVERPDGSNFTLKIRSTKLEDSAMYFCASSEWGLLGQSTDTQYFGPGTRLTVL.

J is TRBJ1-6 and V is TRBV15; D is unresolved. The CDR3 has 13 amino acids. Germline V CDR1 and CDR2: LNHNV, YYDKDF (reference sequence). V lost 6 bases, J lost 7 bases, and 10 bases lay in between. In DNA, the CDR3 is TGTGCCACCAGTACTAGACCCAATTCACCCCTCCACTTT. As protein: CATSTRPNSPLHF.

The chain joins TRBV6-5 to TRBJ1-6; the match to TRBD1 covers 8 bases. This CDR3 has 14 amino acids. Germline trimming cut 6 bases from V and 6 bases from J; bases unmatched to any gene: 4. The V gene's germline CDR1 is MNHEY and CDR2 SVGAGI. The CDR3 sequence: CASSSDRGNSPLHF. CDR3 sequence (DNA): TGTGCCAGCAGCTCCGACAGGGGTAATTCACCCCTCCACTTT.

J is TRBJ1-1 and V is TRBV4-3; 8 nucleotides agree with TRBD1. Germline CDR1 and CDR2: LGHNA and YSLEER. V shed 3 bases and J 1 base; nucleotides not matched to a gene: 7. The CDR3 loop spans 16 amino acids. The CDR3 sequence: CASSQLHGQGNTEAFF. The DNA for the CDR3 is TGCGCCAGCAGCCAGTTACACGGACAGGGGAACACTGAAGCTTTCTTT.

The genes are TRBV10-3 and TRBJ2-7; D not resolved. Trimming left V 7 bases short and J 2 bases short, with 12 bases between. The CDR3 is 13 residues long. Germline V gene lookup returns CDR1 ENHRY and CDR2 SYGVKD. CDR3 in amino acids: CAITGRLAYEQYF. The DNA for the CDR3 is TGTGCCATCACCGGGCGTCTAGCCTACGAGCAGTACTTC.

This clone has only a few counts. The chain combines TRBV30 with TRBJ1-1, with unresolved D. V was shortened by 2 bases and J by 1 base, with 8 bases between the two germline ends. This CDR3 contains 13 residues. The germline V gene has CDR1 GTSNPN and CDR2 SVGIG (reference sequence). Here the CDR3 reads CAWSYDGNTEAFF. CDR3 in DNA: TGTGCCTGGAGTTATGACGGGAACACTGAAGCTTTCTTT.

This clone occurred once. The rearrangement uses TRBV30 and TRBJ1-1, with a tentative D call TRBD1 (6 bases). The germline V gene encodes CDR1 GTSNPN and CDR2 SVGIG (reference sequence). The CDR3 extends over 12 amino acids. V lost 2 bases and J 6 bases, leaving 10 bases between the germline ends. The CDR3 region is CAWSTGSPEAFF. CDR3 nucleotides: TGTGCCTGGAGTACAGGGAGCCCTGAAGCTTTCTTT. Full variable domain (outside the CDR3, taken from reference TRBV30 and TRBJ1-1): SQTIHQWPATLVQPVGSPLSLECTVEGTSNPNLYWYRQAAGRGLQLLFYSVGIGQISSEVPQNLSASRPQDRQFILSSKKLLLSDSGFYLCAWSTGSPEAFFGQGTRLTVV.

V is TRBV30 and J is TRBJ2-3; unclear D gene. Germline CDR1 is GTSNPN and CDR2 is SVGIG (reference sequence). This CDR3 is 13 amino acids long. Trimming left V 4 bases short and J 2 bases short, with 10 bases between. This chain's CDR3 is CAWMSSYTDTQYF. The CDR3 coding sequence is TGTGCCTGGATGAGTAGCTACACAGATACGCAGTATTTT.

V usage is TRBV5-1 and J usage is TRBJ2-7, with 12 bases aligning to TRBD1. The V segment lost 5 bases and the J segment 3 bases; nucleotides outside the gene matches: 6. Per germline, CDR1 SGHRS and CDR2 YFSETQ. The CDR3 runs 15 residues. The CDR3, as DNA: TGCGCCAGCAGAGAGGGACAGGGGGCCTACTACGAGCAGTACTTC. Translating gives CASREGQGAYYEQYF. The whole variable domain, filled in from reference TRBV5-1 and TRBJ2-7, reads KAGVTQTPRYLIKTRGQQVTLSCSPISGHRSVSWYQQTPGQGLQFLFEYFSETQRNKGNFPGRFSGRQFSNSRSEMNVSTLELGDSALYLCASREGQGAYYEQYFGPGTRLTVT.

CDR3 DNA: TGTGCCAGCAGCTTAGTTCAGGGGACGGATGAGCAGTTCTTC. Its protein is CASSLVQGTDEQFF. V gene TRBV7-3 combines with J gene TRBJ2-1, with D perhaps matching TRBD1 (6 bases). This CDR3 is 14 amino acids long. V was shortened by 2 bases and J by 8 bases, with 13 bases between the two germline ends. CDR1 and CDR2 from the germline V gene are SGHTA and FQGTGA.

CDR3 nucleotides: TGTGCCTGGAGTGAACAGGGAACCTACGAGCAGTACTTC. Its protein product is CAWSEQGTYEQYF. The chain has TRBV30 and TRBJ2-7; tentatively, D is TRBD1 (6 bases). CDR3 length equals 13 residues. The germline V gene encodes CDR1 GTSNPN and CDR2 SVGIG (reference sequence). The V end lost 1 base, the J end lost 2 bases, and 9 bases lay between the germline ends. Together with reference TRBV30 and TRBJ2-7, the CDR3 gives the full variable domain: SQTIHQWPATLVQPVGSPLSLECTVEGTSNPNLYWYRQAAGRGLQLLFYSVGIGQISSEVPQNLSASRPQDRQFILSSKKLLLSDSGFYLCAWSEQGTYEQYFGPGTRLTVT.

The CDR3 is CSVEGWGGHLNTEAFF. The CDR3 DNA reads as TGCAGCGTTGAAGGGTGGGGCGGACACTTGAACACTGAAGCTTTCTTT. V is TRBV29-1 and J is TRBJ1-1; a possible D gene is TRBD1 (5 bases). This CDR3 spans 16 amino acids. V shed 1 base and J shed 0 bases, with 15 bases lying between them. Germline V lookup: CDR1 SQVTM, CDR2 ANQGSEA.

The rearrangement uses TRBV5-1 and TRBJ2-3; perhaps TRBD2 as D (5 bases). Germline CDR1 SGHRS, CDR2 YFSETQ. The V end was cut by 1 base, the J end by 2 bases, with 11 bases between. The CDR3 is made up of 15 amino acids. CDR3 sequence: CASSLKGAHTDTQYF. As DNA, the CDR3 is TGCGCCAGCAGCTTGAAGGGAGCCCACACAGATACGCAGTATTTT.

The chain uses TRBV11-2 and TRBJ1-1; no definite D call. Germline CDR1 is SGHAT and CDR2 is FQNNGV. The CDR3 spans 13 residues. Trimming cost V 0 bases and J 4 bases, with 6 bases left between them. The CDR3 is CASSLDQLTEAFF. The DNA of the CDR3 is TGTGCCAGCAGCTTAGATCAACTCACTGAAGCTTTCTTT.

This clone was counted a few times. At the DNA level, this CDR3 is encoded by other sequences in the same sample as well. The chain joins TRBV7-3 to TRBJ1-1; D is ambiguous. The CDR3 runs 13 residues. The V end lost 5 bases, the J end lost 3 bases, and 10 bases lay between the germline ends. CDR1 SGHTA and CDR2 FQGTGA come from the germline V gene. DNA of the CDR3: TGTGCCAGCAGCCCAGACGGGTACACTGAAGCTTTCTTT. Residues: CASSPDGYTEAFF.

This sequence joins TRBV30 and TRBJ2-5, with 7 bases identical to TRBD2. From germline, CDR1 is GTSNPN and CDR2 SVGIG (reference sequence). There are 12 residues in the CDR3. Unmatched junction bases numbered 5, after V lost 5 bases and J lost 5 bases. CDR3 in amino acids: CAWEREGETQYF. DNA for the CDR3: TGTGCCTGGGAGAGGGAGGGGGAGACCCAGTACTTC.

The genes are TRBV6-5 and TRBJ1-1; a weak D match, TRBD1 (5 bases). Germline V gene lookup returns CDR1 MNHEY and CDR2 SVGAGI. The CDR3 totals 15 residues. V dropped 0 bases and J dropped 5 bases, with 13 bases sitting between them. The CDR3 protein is CASSYSGVSGTEAFF. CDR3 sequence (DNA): TGTGCCAGCAGTTACTCTGGGGTGTCAGGGACTGAAGCTTTCTTT.

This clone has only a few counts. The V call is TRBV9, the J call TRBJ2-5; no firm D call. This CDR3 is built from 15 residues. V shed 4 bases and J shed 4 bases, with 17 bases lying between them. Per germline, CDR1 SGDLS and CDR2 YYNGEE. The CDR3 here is CASSRDPDLGETQYF. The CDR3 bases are TGTGCCAGCAGCCGCGACCCGGACCTTGGAGAGACCCAGTACTTC.